These 22 T cell receptor beta chains came from one sample sequenced in a study of CD4 T cells in relation to SARS-CoV-2 and coronaviruses. CD4+ T cells from unexposed donors were obtained before the COVID-19 pandemic (2011-2018). Sequenced by immunoSEQ multiplex PCR; TCRdb stores in-frame clones only, minus some. The sample holds 60,000 to 75,000 clones; over 85% are singletons and the top ten take 0.2% to 0.25%. Sequenced: naive CD4+ T cells from PBMCs. Specified subset: naive CD4+ T cells isolated by negative enrichment. These TCRs come from a human donor in good health.

The rearrangement joins TRBV19 to TRBJ2-2; 7 positions agree with TRBD2. CDR3 length equals 16 residues. CDR1 LNHDA and CDR2 SQIVND come from the germline V gene (reference sequence). The V segment lost 6 bases and the J segment 6 bases; nucleotides outside the gene matches: 13. The CDR3 DNA reads TGTGCCAGTAGAAACCCCGGGGGGAGGAGTGCCGGGGAGCTGTTTTTT. It codes for CASRNPGGRSAGELFF.

This clone was counted only a few times. The chain couples TRBV2 to TRBJ1-2, with TRBD1 matching over 7 bases. Germline V CDR1 and CDR2: SNHLY, FYNNEI. V was pared by 3 bases and J by 8 bases, with 3 bases of the junction left unmatched. The CDR3 has 12 amino acids. The CDR3 DNA sequence: TGTGCCAGCAGTGACGACAGGGACGGCTACACCTTC. The encoded protein is CASSDDRDGYTF.

This chain joins TRBV7-9 and TRBJ1-2, with D possibly matching TRBD1 (5 bases). There are 13 residues in the CDR3. The V end was cut by 0 bases, the J end by 14 bases, with 16 bases between. Germline V gives CDR1 SEHNR, CDR2 FQNEAQ (reference sequence). The CDR3 loop is CASSLAGQAGATF. For the CDR3, the DNA is TGTGCCAGCAGCTTAGCGGGGCAGGCGGGCGCGACCTTC.

The genes are TRBV28 and TRBJ2-6; no clear D. This CDR3 is built from 16 residues. Between the trimmed V and J ends, which lost 5 bases and 2 bases, there was a span of 13 bases. CDR1 MDHEN and CDR2 SYDVKM come from the germline V gene. The CDR3 is CASSSTSAAGANVLTF. CDR3 DNA sequence: TGTGCCAGCAGTAGCACGTCAGCAGCTGGGGCCAACGTCCTGACTTTC.

V usage is TRBV6-2 or TRBV6-3 and J usage is TRBJ1-4, with a possible D match to TRBD1 (5 bases). Germline-derived CDR1 and CDR2 are MNHEY and SVGEGT. Trimming took 4 bases from V and 6 from J, leaving 12 bases between them. The CDR3 covers 14 residues. CDR3 sequence (DNA): TGTGCCAGCAGTTCCGGGGGGGAGGATGAAAAACTGTTTTTT. This gives the protein CASSSGGEDEKLFF.

The genes are TRBV5-1 and TRBJ2-2; 7 positions agree with TRBD2. Germline trimming cut 2 bases from V and 4 bases from J; bases unmatched to any gene: 11. The germline CDR1 and CDR2 sequences are SGHRS and YFSETQ. The CDR3 spans 17 residues. The CDR3 DNA sequence: TGCGCCAGCAGCTTTCGCAGGCGGGAGTCAGTCACCGGGGAGCTGTTTTTT. As protein: CASSFRRRESVTGELFF.

This chain connects TRBV18 to TRBJ1-5, with TRBD1 matching over 10 bases. Germline V lookup: CDR1 KGHSH, CDR2 LQKENI. The CDR3 is made up of 15 amino acids. V was pared by 2 bases and J by 6 bases, with 4 bases of the junction left unmatched. The CDR3 DNA follows: TGTGCCAGCTCACCAGGGACAGGGGATGTTCAGCCCCAGCATTTT. Translated: CASSPGTGDVQPQHF.

J is TRBJ2-7 and V is TRBV24-1; D remains unclear. Germline lookup yields CDR1 KGHDR and CDR2 SFDVKD. This CDR3 comprises 13 residues. Deletions cut 3 bases from V and 6 bases from J, with 11 bases between. The CDR3 DNA is TGTGCCACCAGTGATCGTCGACTTACCGAGCAGTACTTC. Residues: CATSDRRLTEQYF.

This clone has just one count. This sequence joins TRBV5-1 and TRBJ2-3, with TRBD2 identical over 7 bases. V gave up 4 bases and J gave up 2 bases; unmatched junction bases: 4. The CDR3 consists of 14 residues. Germline values: CDR1 SGHRS, CDR2 YFSETQ. The CDR3 here is CASSGGVPTDTQYF. In DNA, the CDR3 is TGCGCCAGCAGCGGGGGGGTCCCCACAGATACGCAGTATTTT.

This clone has only one observation. This rearrangement joins TRBV19 to TRBJ2-7; weak D call: TRBD1 (7 bases). This CDR3 is built from 14 residues. Germline values: CDR1 LNHDA, CDR2 SQIVND (reference sequence). The V end lost 3 bases, the J end lost 3 bases, and 12 bases lay between the germline ends. CDR3 coding DNA: TGTGCCAGTAGTATCTACAGGGGAGGCTACGAGCAGTACTTC. Translated: CASSIYRGGYEQYF. Full variable domain (remainder filled in from reference TRBV19 and TRBJ2-7): DGGITQSPKYLFRKEGQNVTLSCEQNLNHDAMYWYRQDPGQGLRLIYYSQIVNDFQKGDIAEGYSVSREKKESFPLTVTSAQKNPTAFYLCASSIYRGGYEQYFGPGTRLTVT.

The chain combines TRBV18 with TRBJ2-7, with TRBD1 matching 7 bases. V was pared by 2 bases and J by 2 bases, with 6 bases of the junction left unmatched. Germline CDR1 KGHSH, CDR2 LQKENI. The CDR3 has 15 residues. CDR3 bases: TGTGCCAGCTCACCATCGGGACAGCTTACCTACGAGCAGTACTTC. Translating it yields CASSPSGQLTYEQYF.

The V gene is TRBV30, the J gene TRBJ1-4, with D maybe TRBD1 (6 bases). V lost 0 bases and J lost 6, with 17 bases in between. The CDR3 sequence is 16 residues long. Germline V gene data show CDR1 as GTSNPN and CDR2 as SVGIG (reference sequence). The DNA of the CDR3 is TGTGCCTGGAGTGTACCCCCGGACAGCTGGTATGAAAAACTGTTTTTT. Protein: CAWSVPPDSWYEKLFF. Full variable domain (remainder filled in from reference TRBV30 and TRBJ1-4): SQTIHQWPATLVQPVGSPLSLECTVEGTSNPNLYWYRQAAGRGLQLLFYSVGIGQISSEVPQNLSASRPQDRQFILSSKKLLLSDSGFYLCAWSVPPDSWYEKLFFGSGTQLSVL.

In this sample, this clone turned up once. J is TRBJ2-1 and V is TRBV5-1; no reliable D call. Germline V lookup: CDR1 SGHRS, CDR2 YFSETQ. The CDR3 consists of 12 residues. V dropped 0 bases and J dropped 7 bases, with 5 bases sitting between them. Written as DNA, the CDR3 is TGCGCCAGCAGCTTGGCCAGAAATGAGCAGTTCTTC. It encodes CASSLARNEQFF.

The chain combines TRBV7-8 with TRBJ1-5; the D gene is possibly TRBD1 (5 bases). Germline V lookup: CDR1 SGHVS, CDR2 FQNEAQ. The CDR3 sequence is 15 residues long. The V end was cut by 4 bases, the J end by 5 bases, with 15 bases between. This CDR3 is CASSSDRQLYQPQHF. Here the CDR3 DNA reads TGTGCCAGCAGCTCCGACAGACAATTATATCAGCCCCAGCATTTT.

CDR3 residues: CASSFSSGTDYSPLHF. CDR3 coding DNA: TGTGCCAGCAGTTTCTCTTCCGGGACGGACTATTCACCCCTCCACTTT. The chain combines TRBV6-2 or TRBV6-3 with TRBJ1-6; D perhaps matches TRBD1 (5 bases). Trimming removed 4 bases at V and 8 bases at J, with 18 bases between. CDR1 and CDR2 from the germline V gene are MNHEY and SVGEGT. This CDR3 is built from 16 residues.

The gene calls are TRBV6-5 and TRBJ2-7; 9 bases fit TRBD2. V dropped 6 bases and J dropped 3; count of bases not matched to a gene: 6. CDR1 is MNHEY, CDR2 SVGAGI, per germline. The CDR3 is made up of 14 amino acids. The CDR3 loop reads CASRLTTSGYEQYF. The CDR3 DNA reads TGTGCCAGCAGATTGACGACTAGCGGCTACGAGCAGTACTTC.

The gene calls are TRBV7-3 and TRBJ2-5, with D tentatively TRBD1 (6 bases). CDR3 size: 15 residues. Germline assignment: CDR1 SGHTA and CDR2 FQGTGA. Trimming removed 0 bases at V and 2 bases at J, with 10 bases between. The DNA of the CDR3 is TGTGCCAGCAGCTTAACGAGGGACATTCAAGAGACCCAGTACTTC. Amino acid sequence: CASSLTRDIQETQYF.

The chain is built from TRBV11-3 and TRBJ2-7; D is ambiguous. The CDR3 has 12 residues. Germline CDR1 SGHNT, CDR2 YENEEA. Trimming stripped 4 bases from V and 4 bases from J, with 8 bases between. The CDR3 nucleotides are TGTGCCAGCAGCTCTTCCGATTACGAGCAGTACTTC. It specifies CASSSSDYEQYF.

This chain uses TRBV7-9 with TRBJ1-4; 7 nucleotides agree with TRBD1. The germline gives CDR1 SEHNR, CDR2 FQNEAQ (reference sequence). After removal of 2 bases from V and 7 bases from J, the junction contained 13 bases not matched to a gene. The CDR3 has 17 residues. The CDR3 region has the DNA TGTGCCAGCAGCTTACCTACCCCTGACAGGGTTAGTGAAAAACTGTTTTTT. Its protein product is CASSLPTPDRVSEKLFF.

The J gene is TRBJ2-3, the V gene TRBV6-4; D remains ambiguous. V gave up 3 bases and J gave up 2 bases, with 9 bases separating them. CDR3 length: 14 amino acids. The germline V gene has CDR1 MRHNA and CDR2 SNTAGT. The chain's CDR3 is CASSEGTATDTQYF. As DNA, the CDR3 is TGTGCCAGCAGTGAGGGCACAGCCACAGATACGCAGTATTTT.

Only one count was recorded for this clone. J is TRBJ2-6 and V is TRBV6-6, with D unclear. CDR3 length: 17 amino acids. Trimming took off 5 bases at V and 0 bases at J, with 14 bases between the two ends. CDR1 is MNHNY, CDR2 SVGAGI, per germline (reference sequence). Here the CDR3 DNA reads TGTGCCAGCAGTCAGGTTTTTAGAAGCTCTGGGGCCAACGTCCTGACTTTC. Its translation: CASSQVFRSSGANVLTF.

This sequence joins TRBV6-2 or TRBV6-3 and TRBJ2-7, with unresolved D. V lost 4 bases, J lost 3 bases, and 16 bases lay in between. Germline V gene data show CDR1 as MNHEY and CDR2 as SVGEGT. The CDR3 sequence is 15 residues long. CDR3 sequence reads: CASSSTGPLYYEQYF. CDR3 sequence (DNA): TGTGCCAGCAGTTCCACCGGGCCGCTTTACTACGAGCAGTACTTC.